Listed below are T cell receptor beta chains from one sample, sequenced in a study of blood T cell repertoires in COVID-19. The method was immunoSEQ multiplex PCR; TCRdb's version includes in-frame clones alone and lacks a portion of them. Among 220,000 or so clones listed, more than 75% were seen once. Sequencing used PBMCs or T cells enriched from blood (not recorded which). The receptors were gathered from a woman aged 50 to 60 who had recovered from COVID-19. The CDR3 runs from the conserved cysteine through the conserved F or W. The order of the fields is V gene, D gene, J gene, clone size, CDR3 length, CDR3 protein, CDR3 DNA. The D gene is left open where the match is weak. The size entry is marked missing in some rows and otherwise reads once, few, many or a size class.

>TRBV7-2|.|TRBJ1-5|.|16
CASSFPGVRGNQPQHF
TGTGCCAGCAGCTTCCCAGGGGTCCGGGGCAATCAGCCCCAGCATTTT
>TRBV9|.|TRBJ1-5|.|15
CASSVAPGNNQPQHF
TGTGCCAGCAGCGTAGCCCCCGGGAACAATCAGCCCCAGCATTTT
>TRBV28|TRBD1|TRBJ1-5|.|14
CASSLGQGRGPQHF
TGTGCCAGCAGCCTTGGACAGGGACGGGGGCCCCAGCATTTT
>TRBV6-6|TRBD1|TRBJ1-5|once|16
CASSITGQGAYQPQHF
TGTGCCAGCAGTATAACAGGACAGGGGGCATATCAGCCCCAGCATTTT
>TRBV7-8|TRBD1|TRBJ1-5|.|13
CASSRDRGQPQHF
TGTGCCAGCAGCCGGGACAGAGGTCAGCCCCAGCATTTT
>TRBV19|.|TRBJ1-4|.|15
CASSTTPTGNEKLFF
TGTGCCAGTAGTACAACACCTACGGGGAATGAAAAACTGTTTTTT
>TRBV3-1/TRBV3-2|.|TRBJ1-4|once|16
CASSQERTATNEKLFF
TGTGCCAGCAGCCAAGAGAGGACAGCAACTAATGAAAAACTGTTTTTT
>TRBV6-5|TRBD1|TRBJ1-1|.|12
CASSPPTGQAFF
TGTGCCAGCAGCCCCCCGACAGGGCAAGCTTTCTTT
>TRBV5-8|TRBD1|TRBJ1-5|.|16
CASSSDRGFDDQPQHF
TGTGCCAGCAGCTCGGACAGGGGGTTTGACGATCAGCCCCAGCATTTT
>TRBV2|.|TRBJ1-3|few|13
CASNKDRLNTIYF
TGTGCCAGCAACAAGGACAGACTAAACACCATATATTTT